This TCR beta chain was captured in a study of human T cells and chemical hapten exposure. Sample time point: patch test 1, 2 weeks after DPC sensitization. Treatment reported: therapeutic diphenylcyclopropenone sensitization with weekly scalp DPC. This clonotype was counted many times. TCRdb reprocessed the RACE reads with MiXCR, giving one entry per CDR3 protein. The sample shows roughly 98,000 distinct CDR3 sequences, 9.5% to 15% of them seen only once. V was pared by 3 bases and J by 2 bases, with 4 bases of the junction left unmatched. CDR3 length equals 15 residues. Germline CDR1 is KGHDR and CDR2 is SFDVKD.

The chain joins TRBV24-1 to TRBJ2-3; 7 positions match TRBD1. This receptor was identified in a woman aged 40 to 50 with alopecia areata. Some clones in this sample may be carry-over from other donors' samples. The sample in question was whole blood, obtained in connection with sensitization to the hapten diphenylcyclopropenone (DPC). The CDR3 DNA sequence: TGTGCCACCAGTGATCCGGGACAGTCCACAGATACGCAGTATTTT. It specifies CATSDPGQSTDTQYF.